This T cell receptor (beta chain) was recovered during a study of blood T cell repertoires in COVID-19. Study summary: Specimens from acute and convalescent COVID-19 originated in the United States, Italy and Spain.

Original methodology: Amplification of reference gene primers provided the estimated nucleated cell counts. Libraries were prepared by immunoSEQ multiplex PCR; TCRdb keeps only in-frame clonotypes and omits some of them. That table furnishes V, J and clone size, whereas the DNA furnished D and trimming. The table records under 200,000 clones, around 90% of them present only once. The length of the CDR3 is 14 residues. V lost 4 bases to trimming and J lost 2 bases; unmatched junction nucleotides: 2. Germline V gene lookup returns CDR1 SGHTA and CDR2 FQGNSA. The source material was peripheral blood. The TCR originated in a man aged 50-59 years who had recovered from COVID-19. The chain links TRBV7-2 to TRBJ1-5; TRBD1 matches 7 bases. The CDR3 DNA reads TGTGCCAGCAGCTCTACAGGGGGCAATCAGCCCCAGCATTTT. This gives the protein CASSSTGGNQPQHF.